This TCR beta chain is from a study of CD8+ T cells in alopecia areata. As for the study in general: The drug, tofacitinib, lasted 6 to 18 months, followed by 6 months off drug. Study outcomes and limitations: Under tofacitinib, fewer expanded CD8+ clones appeared among the top 100 scalp clones.

Worth noting for this clone: As yet, its antigen is unknown. Its ends do not fully match the called genes, so a read error is possible.

Treatment meaning: oral pan-JAK inhibitor, 5-10 mg twice daily. Obtained from alopecia areata patients were lesional scalp punch biopsies along with peripheral blood. After isolation, RNA underwent reverse transcription to generate cDNA as the sequencing template. Produced via immunoSEQ multiplex PCR; TCRdb's table is partial and in-frame only. The sample carries about 120,000 clones, around 53% recorded once. The CDR3 is made up of 15 amino acids. From germline, CDR1 is SSHAT and CDR2 FNYEAQ (reference sequence). Sample: CD4+ T cells sorted from blood, taken at week 4, from a patient treated with tofacitinib. The TCR originated in a human donor with alopecia areata. The V call is TRBV7-7, the J call TRBJ2-5, with D perhaps assigned TRBD1 or TRBD2 (7 bases each). In DNA, the CDR3 is TGTGCTAGCAGCCAAGCAGGGGGGGCCCAAGAGACCCAGTACTTC. Translating it yields CASSQAGGAQETQYF.